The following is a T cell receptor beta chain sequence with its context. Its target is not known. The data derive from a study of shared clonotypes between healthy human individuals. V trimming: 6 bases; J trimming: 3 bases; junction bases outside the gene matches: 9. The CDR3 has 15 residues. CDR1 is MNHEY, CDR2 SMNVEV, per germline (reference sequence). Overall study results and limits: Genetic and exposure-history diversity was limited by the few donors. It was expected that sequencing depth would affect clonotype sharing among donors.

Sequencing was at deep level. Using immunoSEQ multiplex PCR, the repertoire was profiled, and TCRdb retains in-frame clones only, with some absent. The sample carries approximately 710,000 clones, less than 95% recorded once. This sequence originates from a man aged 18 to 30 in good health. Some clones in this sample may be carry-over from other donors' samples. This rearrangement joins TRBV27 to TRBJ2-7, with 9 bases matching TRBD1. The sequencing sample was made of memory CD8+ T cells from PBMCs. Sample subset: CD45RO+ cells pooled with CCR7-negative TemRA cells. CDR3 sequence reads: CASRFSGTGNYEQYF. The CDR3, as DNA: TGTGCCAGCAGATTCTCCGGGACAGGGAACTACGAGCAGTACTTC.